These 5 T cell receptor beta chains were all obtained from the same sample, sequenced in a study of chemoradiotherapy in HPV16-positive cancers. Method: immunoSEQ multiplex PCR; TCRdb's copy keeps in-frame clones and lacks some. The sample holds about 5,800 clones, around 88% seen once. Sequencing used blood, obtained from a patient who underwent chemoradiotherapy. The receptors stem from a human donor with HPV-associated anogenital cancer.

V is TRBV7-3 and J is TRBJ1-1; D may be TRBD1 (5 bases). The CDR3 is 14 residues long. Germline V gives CDR1 SGHTA, CDR2 FQGTGA. The V end was cut by 3 bases, the J end by 4 bases, with 12 bases between. CDR3 DNA sequence: TGTGCCAGCAGCTTGCAGGGTGGGAGCACTGAAGCTTTCTTT. Translating it yields CASSLQGGSTEAFF.

The V gene is TRBV9, the J gene TRBJ2-2; the D call may be TRBD1 or TRBD2 (6 bases each). V was trimmed by 4 bases and J by 7 bases, leaving 29 bases between them. There are 19 residues in the CDR3. Germline V gene lookup returns CDR1 SGDLS and CDR2 YYNGEE. CDR3 coding DNA: TGTGCCAGCAGCCCTGGGGGCCCCGGGGGCCCTACTTCCCGCGGGGAGCTGTTTTTT. Translating it yields CASSPGGPGGPTSRGELFF.

This chain uses TRBV5-5 with TRBJ2-3; the match to TRBD2 covers 8 bases. Germline CDR1 SGHKS, CDR2 YYEKEE (reference sequence). CDR3 size: 15 residues. Trimming cost V 4 bases and J 1 base; bases outside gene matches: 5. The CDR3 DNA follows: TGTGCCAGCAGCCCCCGACTAGCGCGCACAGATACGCAGTATTTT. It yields the protein CASSPRLARTDTQYF.

The CDR3 loop reads CATSRDHQGARRADTQYF. In DNA, the CDR3 is TGTGCCACCAGCAGAGATCATCAGGGGGCACGTAGGGCAGATACGCAGTATTTT. The J gene is TRBJ2-3, the V gene TRBV15; 8 bases are a match to TRBD1. CDR1 is LNHNV and CDR2 is YYDKDF in the germline V gene (reference sequence). The CDR3 has 18 residues. V lost 0 bases and J lost 4; bases outside the gene matches: 12.

This clone was seen a single time. J is TRBJ2-2 and V is TRBV27, with 8 bases that match TRBD2. The germline CDR1 and CDR2 sequences are MNHEY and SMNVEV (reference sequence). V was pared by 6 bases and J by 2 bases, with 11 bases of the junction left unmatched. The CDR3 sequence is 17 residues long. Written as DNA, the CDR3 is TGTGCCAGCAGCGCTACCGTTAGCGGGATAAACACCGGGGAGCTGTTTTTT. Its protein product is CASSATVSGINTGELFF.